Presented here are 18 T cell receptor beta chains from one specimen sequenced in a study of T cells in women clearing cervical HPV infection (dated by TCRdb to between 2017 and 2018). The method behind the library was the immunoSEQ multiplex PCR assay. Drawn from immuneACCESS, this table holds only the in-frame rearrangements with V and J called that TCRdb kept. Clones are partly lost; checked studies trace under half to an unresolved V gene and leave the rest unexplained. The table for this sample shows 30,000 to 45,000 clones. Of the sample, 6.4% is held by the ten largest clones. Sample: blood buffy coat. The receptors here all came from a woman aged 18 to 69 with a cervical HPV16 infection that either progressed to CIN3+ or cleared (not recorded which).

About this clone itself: From the germline J gene comes the end of the CDR3, since the read stops 3 residues before it. The V and J genes are TRBV20-1 and TRBJ1-2, with TRBD1 matching over 7 bases. The CDR3 consists of 13 residues. V lost 3 bases, J lost 3 bases, and 4 bases stayed unmatched. Germline-derived CDR1 and CDR2 are DFQATT and SNEGSKA (reference sequence). The part of the CDR3 DNA that was read is TGCAGTGCTAGGACAGGGCATGACTATGGC. Its translation is CSARTGHDYG. From start to end, the CDR3 is CSARTGHDYGYTF.

Points on this clone: Read data end 3 residues before the CDR3 end; the end is taken from the germline J gene. The chain uses TRBV5-4 and TRBJ1-3; TRBD1 is a possible D gene (5 bases). The CDR3 runs 16 residues. Germline CDR1 SGHNT, CDR2 YYREEE (reference sequence). V was trimmed by 1 base and J by 0 bases, leaving 11 bases between them. This CDR3 reads CASSLWGRDSGNTIYF. CDR3 DNA, as far as it was read: TGTGCCAGCAGCTTGTGGGGCAGGGACTCTGGAAACACC.

Note on this clone: The observed sequence ends 3 residues before the CDR3 terminus, with the missing tail filled in from the germline J gene. This sequence joins TRBV2 and TRBJ1-6, with D tentatively TRBD1 (5 bases). V lost 10 bases and J lost 9, with 22 bases in between. Per germline, CDR1 SNHLY and CDR2 FYNNEI. This CDR3 is 15 amino acids long. The CDR3 protein is CATKRETGEGSPLHF. CDR3 bases read: TGTGCCACCAAAAGGGAAACAGGAGAGGGTTCACCC.

On this clone: The CDR3 end falls 3 residues outside the read, so it is completed with the germline J gene. The chain uses TRBV7-8 and TRBJ2-3, with TRBD1 as a possible D gene (6 bases). This CDR3 spans 16 amino acids. Germline CDR1 is SGHVS and CDR2 is FQNEAQ. Trimming stripped 4 bases from V and 2 bases from J, with 16 bases between. The CDR3 spells CASSSNRVDSTDTQYF. CDR3 bases read: TGTGCCAGCAGCTCGAACAGGGTGGACTCCACAGATACG.

A word on this clone: A junction end diverges from the germline sequence, so it may reflect a read error. The CDR3 extends 3 residues past the end of the read, so its final part is completed from the germline J gene. The chain has TRBV19 and TRBJ2-3, with TRBD2 matching 9 bases. Germline-derived CDR1 and CDR2 are LNHDA and SQIVND (reference sequence). This CDR3 is 15 amino acids long. CDR3 DNA (partial): TGTGCCAGCAGTAGGTTCGGTAGCGGGGGAGAGACG. It yields the protein CASSRFGSGGET. The entire CDR3 sequence reads CASSRFGSGGETQYF.

Note on this clone: The CDR3 end is not reached by the read, which stops 3 residues before it; the germline J gene fills it in. V usage is TRBV5-1 and J usage is TRBJ2-7, with 8 bases aligning to TRBD1. This CDR3 contains 14 residues. Trimming at V came to 0 bases and at J to 6 bases, leaving 5 bases not matched to a gene. The germline CDR1 and CDR2 sequences are SGHRS and YFSETQ. CDR3 DNA (partial): TGCGCCAGCAGCTTGGCAGGGGGCTATGGCGAG. Translation gives CASSLAGGYGE. Given in full, the CDR3 is CASSLAGGYGEQYF.

Note on this clone: Read sequence stops 3 residues before the CDR3 end, and the germline J gene provides the missing end. The chain links TRBV18 to TRBJ2-2; 9 bases are a match to TRBD1. V dropped 3 bases and J dropped 6; count of bases not matched to a gene: 11. The CDR3 has 17 amino acids. Germline CDR1 is KGHSH and CDR2 is LQKENI. The part of the CDR3 DNA that was read is TGTGCCAGCTCACCGGGACAGGGCCGTACATATGCCGGGGAG. It codes for CASSPGQGRTYAGE. The entire CDR3 protein is CASSPGQGRTYAGELFF.

With regard to this clone: Read sequence stops 3 residues before the CDR3 end, and the germline J gene provides the missing end. The V and J genes are TRBV19 and TRBJ1-5; 9 bases agree with TRBD1. The CDR3 length is 17 residues. V shed 9 bases and J 5 bases; nucleotides not matched to a gene: 17. Per the germline V gene, CDR1 is LNHDA and CDR2 is SQIVND (reference sequence). CDR3 DNA (partial): TGTGCCAGCGGCGACCTTCTAGGGACAGGGTCCTATCAGCCC. It encodes CASGDLLGTGSYQP. The whole CDR3 sequence reads CASGDLLGTGSYQPQHF.

Notes on this clone: The read ends 3 residues early relative to the CDR3; the germline J gene fills the gap. The chain has TRBV2 and TRBJ2-5; D may be TRBD1 (7 bases). This CDR3 has 12 amino acids. V lost 6 bases and J lost 4, with 9 bases in between. CDR1 is SNHLY and CDR2 is FYNNEI in the germline V gene. Partial CDR3 DNA: TGTGCCAGCAGGCAGGGGGGAGAGACC. Its translation is CASRQGGET. The CDR3 as a whole reads CASRQGGETQYF.

The CDR3 sequence: CASSIGANYGYTF. Incomplete CDR3 DNA: TGTGCCAGTAGTATTGGAGCGAACTATGGC. The chain is built from TRBV19 and TRBJ1-2; the D is unclear. The missing CDR3 end, 3 residues past where the read stops, is filled in from the germline J gene. The CDR3 covers 13 residues. CDR1 is LNHDA, CDR2 SQIVND, per germline (reference sequence). Trimming removed 3 bases at V and 2 bases at J, with 7 bases between.

In regard to this clone: From the germline J gene comes the end of the CDR3, since the read stops 3 residues before it. The J gene is TRBJ1-5, the V gene TRBV19, with 7 nucleotides matching TRBD1. V lost 2 bases to trimming and J lost 6 bases; unmatched junction nucleotides: 4. CDR1 and CDR2 from the germline V gene are LNHDA and SQIVND (reference sequence). The CDR3 spans 14 residues. The sequenced CDR3 bases are TGTGCCAGTAGTATACCGACAGGGATTCAGCCC. This encodes CASSIPTGIQP. The full-length CDR3 reads as CASSIPTGIQPQHF.

The chain's CDR3 is CASSAQGALSYNEQFF. The sequenced CDR3 bases are TGCGCCAGCAGCGCCCAGGGTGCCCTTTCCTACAATGAG. The rearrangement joins TRBV5-1 to TRBJ2-1, with D possibly being TRBD1 (5 bases). The observed sequence ends 3 residues before the CDR3 terminus, with the missing tail filled in from the germline J gene. Trimming took off 4 bases at V and 1 base at J, with 15 bases between the two ends. This CDR3 spans 16 amino acids. CDR1 and CDR2 (germline): SGHRS, YFSETQ.

A word on this clone: The read terminates 3 residues before the CDR3 end, so the remaining end is supplied by the germline J gene. The rearrangement joins TRBV2 to TRBJ1-2, with a weak D call TRBD1 (5 bases). Germline V gives CDR1 SNHLY, CDR2 FYNNEI. The CDR3 length is 13 residues. CDR3 amino acids: CASSRDSGKGYTF. The sequenced part of the CDR3 DNA is TGTGCCAGCAGTCGGGACTCTGGGAAAGGC.

Points on this clone: A read error may produce the germline difference seen at one junction end. Sequencing ends 3 residues short of the CDR3 end; the germline J gene provides the rest. Other DNA sequences in this sample translate to the same CDR3. V gene TRBV6-1 combines with J gene TRBJ1-3, with D unclear. This CDR3 comprises 15 residues. The germline V gene has CDR1 MNHNS and CDR2 SASEGT. The sequenced part of the CDR3 DNA is TGTGCCAGCAGTGAATGGAGGACTGCTGGAAACACA. Protein sequence: CASSEWRTAGNT. The full CDR3 is CASSEWRTAGNTIYF.

In regard to this clone: The CDR3 end is not reached by the read, which stops 3 residues before it; the germline J gene fills it in. The chain uses TRBV7-9 and TRBJ1-2; D perhaps matches TRBD1 (6 bases). The CDR3 runs 15 residues. CDR1 is SEHNR, CDR2 FQNEAQ, per germline (reference sequence). The CDR3 is CASSLLRTEPYDYTF. The sequenced part of the CDR3 DNA is TGTGCCAGCAGCTTGTTACGGACAGAGCCCTACGAC.

With regard to this clone: The read gets to within 3 residues of the CDR3 end, and the germline J gene fills in the rest. This chain joins TRBV19 and TRBJ1-1; D is perhaps TRBD1 (5 bases). The CDR3 length is 13 residues. V gave up 9 bases and J gave up 1 base, with 12 bases separating them. CDR1 is LNHDA, CDR2 SQIVND, per germline (reference sequence). This CDR3 reads CASRADKNTEAFF. Partial CDR3 DNA: TGTGCCAGCAGGGCGGACAAGAACACTGAA.

Points on this clone: The DNA ends 3 residues before the CDR3 does, and the rest of the CDR3 is filled in from the germline J gene. The chain joins TRBV5-1 to TRBJ1-4; possible D gene TRBD1, 6 bases. The V end was cut by 4 bases, the J end by 5 bases, with 12 bases between. This CDR3 has 14 residues. Germline values: CDR1 SGHRS, CDR2 YFSETQ. The CDR3 spells CASSEYGQNEKLFF. Incomplete CDR3 DNA: TGCGCCAGCAGCGAGTATGGACAGAATGAAAAA.

By frequency, this clone registers medium-sized (0.01 to 0.1%). The read halts 3 residues ahead of the CDR3 end, with the missing end drawn from the germline J gene. The rearrangement uses TRBV28 and TRBJ2-3; D is tentatively TRBD1 or TRBD2 (5 bases each). The CDR3 is made up of 12 amino acids. CDR1 is MDHEN, CDR2 SYDVKM, per germline. Trimming shortened V by 10 bases and J by 5 bases, and 13 bases separated the two germline ends. This chain's CDR3 is CATQRGEDTQYF. Incomplete CDR3 DNA: TGTGCCACCCAAAGAGGGGAAGATACG.